This T cell receptor (beta chain) is drawn from a study of shared clonotypes between healthy human individuals. V shed 1 base and J shed 4 bases, with 10 bases lying between them. The CDR3 has 15 amino acids. CDR1 and CDR2 from the germline V gene are LNHNV and YYDKDF (reference sequence). General study findings and limits: Sampling involved blood alone; tissue repertoires likely differ.

The table came from immunoSEQ multiplex PCR; TCRdb's copy has only in-frame clones and leaves some out. The profile shows 2 million to 2.5 million clones, more than 80% of them singletons. Splitting of CD4+ cells produced CD45RA+ naive and CD45RA-negative memory subsets. About this clone: The antigen remains undetermined.

The TCR comes from a man between 18 and 35 years old in good health. Some clones in this sample may be carry-over from other donors' samples. This chain links TRBV15 with TRBJ2-2; D unclear. The material sequenced was naive CD4+ T cells from PBMCs. Noted subset: CD45RA+ positively selected. The CDR3, as DNA: TGTGCCACCAGCAGAGTCAGAGACGGCACCGGGGAGCTGTTTTTT. Its translation: CATSRVRDGTGELFF. Combining the CDR3 with reference TRBV15 and TRBJ2-2 gives the whole variable domain DAMVIQNPRYQVTQFGKPVTLSCSQTLNHNVMYWYQQKSSQAPKLLFHYYDKDFNNEADTPDNFQSRRPNTSFCFLDIRSPGLGDTAMYLCATSRVRDGTGELFFGEGSRLTVL.